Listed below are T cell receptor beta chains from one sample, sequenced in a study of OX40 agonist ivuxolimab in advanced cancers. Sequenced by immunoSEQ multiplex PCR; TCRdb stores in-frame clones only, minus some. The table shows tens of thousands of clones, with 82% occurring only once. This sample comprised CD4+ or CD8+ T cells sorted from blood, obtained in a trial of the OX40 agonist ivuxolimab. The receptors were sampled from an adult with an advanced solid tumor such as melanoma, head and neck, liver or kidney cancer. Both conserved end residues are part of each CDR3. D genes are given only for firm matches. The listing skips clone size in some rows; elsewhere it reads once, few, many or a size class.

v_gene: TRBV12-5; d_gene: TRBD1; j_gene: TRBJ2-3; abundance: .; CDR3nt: TGTGCTAGTAGCTCAGGGACAGGGTCCTTCGCTACGCAGTATTTT; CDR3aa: CASSSGTGSFATQYF
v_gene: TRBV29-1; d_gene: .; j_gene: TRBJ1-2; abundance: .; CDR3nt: TGCAGCGTTGCCACAGGAAGCCTCTATGGCTACACCTTC; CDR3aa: CSVATGSLYGYTF
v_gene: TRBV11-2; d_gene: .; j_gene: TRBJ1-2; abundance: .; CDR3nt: TGTGCCAGCAGCTTACCGTTTAAAGAACGTGGCTACACCTTC; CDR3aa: CASSLPFKERGYTF
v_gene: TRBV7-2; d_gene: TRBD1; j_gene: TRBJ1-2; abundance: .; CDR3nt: TGTGCCAGCAGGGGGACAGGGGACTATGGCTACACCTTC; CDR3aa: CASRGTGDYGYTF
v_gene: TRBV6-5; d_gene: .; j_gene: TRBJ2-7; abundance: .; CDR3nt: TGTGCCAGCAGTTACATCGGGGGTTCCGCCTACGAGCAGTACTTC; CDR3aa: CASSYIGGSAYEQYF
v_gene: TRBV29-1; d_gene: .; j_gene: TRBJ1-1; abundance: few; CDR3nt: TGCAGCGGGGGAACGGGTAACACTGAAGCTTTCTTT; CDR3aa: CSGGTGNTEAFF
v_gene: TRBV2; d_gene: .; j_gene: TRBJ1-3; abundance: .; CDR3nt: TGTGCCAGCAGGGATCGGACAGTCTACTCTGGAAACACCATATATTTT; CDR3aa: CASRDRTVYSGNTIYF
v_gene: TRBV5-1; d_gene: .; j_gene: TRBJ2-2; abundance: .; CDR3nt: TGCGCCAGCAGCACCGACAGCCCGGTCGGGGAGCTGTTTTTT; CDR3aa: CASSTDSPVGELFF
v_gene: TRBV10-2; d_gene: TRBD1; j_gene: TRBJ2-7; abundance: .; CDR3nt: TGCGCCAGCGGCCGGGACAGAGCCTACGAGCAGTACTTC; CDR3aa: CASGRDRAYEQYF
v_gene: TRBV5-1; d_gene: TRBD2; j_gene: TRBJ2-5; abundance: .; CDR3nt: TGCGCCAGCAACCTTGACTTAGCGGGAGGAGAGACCCAGTACTTC; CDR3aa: CASNLDLAGGETQYF
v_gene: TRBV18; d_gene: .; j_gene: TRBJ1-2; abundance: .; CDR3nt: TGTGCCAGCTCACCGGAAGGATACGGCTACACCTTC; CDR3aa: CASSPEGYGYTF
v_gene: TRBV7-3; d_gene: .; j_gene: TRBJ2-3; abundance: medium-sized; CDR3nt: TGTGCCAGCAGCCCGGGGGGCAGGAATACGCAGTATTTT; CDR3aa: CASSPGGRNTQYF
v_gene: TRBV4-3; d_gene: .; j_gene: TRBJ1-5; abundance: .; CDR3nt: TGCGCCAGCAGCCAAGATCTCGGGGGATTCAATCAGCCCCAGCATTTT; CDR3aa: CASSQDLGGFNQPQHF
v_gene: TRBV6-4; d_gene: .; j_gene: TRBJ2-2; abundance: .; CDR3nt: TGTGCCAGCAGTGAGATGGAGGGTCCCGGGGAGCTGTTTTTT; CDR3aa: CASSEMEGPGELFF
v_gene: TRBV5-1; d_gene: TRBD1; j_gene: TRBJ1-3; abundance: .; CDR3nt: TGCGCCAGCAGCAAGACCGACAGGGGGTCGGGAAACACCATATATTTT; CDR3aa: CASSKTDRGSGNTIYF
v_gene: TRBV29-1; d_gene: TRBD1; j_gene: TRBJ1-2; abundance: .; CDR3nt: TGCAGCGTTGGGGGACAGGGGGCAACAGATGGCTACACCTTC; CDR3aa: CSVGGQGATDGYTF
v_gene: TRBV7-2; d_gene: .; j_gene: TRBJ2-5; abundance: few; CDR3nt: TGTGCCAGCAGCCCTTTACTCGGACTACCGGGTCTGGGGACCCAGTACTTC; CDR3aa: CASSPLLGLPGLGTQYF
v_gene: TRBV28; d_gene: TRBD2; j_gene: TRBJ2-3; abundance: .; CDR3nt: TGTGCCAGCAGTTCGTTTACTAGCGGGATGGAGCAGTATTTT; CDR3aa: CASSSFTSGMEQYF
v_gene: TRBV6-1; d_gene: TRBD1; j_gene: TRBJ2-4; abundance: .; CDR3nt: TGTGCCAGCAGTGGGACAGGGATCAACATTCAGTACTTC; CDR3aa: CASSGTGINIQYF
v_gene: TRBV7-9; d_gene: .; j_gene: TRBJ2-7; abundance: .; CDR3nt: TGTGCCAGCACTCCTCGGTCGAGAGACTACGAGCAGTACTTC; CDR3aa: CASTPRSRDYEQYF
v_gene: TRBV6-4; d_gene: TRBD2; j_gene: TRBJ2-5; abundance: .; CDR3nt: TGTGCCAGCAGTGAGACTAGCGGGGGCCAAGAGACCCAGTACTTC; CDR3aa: CASSETSGGQETQYF
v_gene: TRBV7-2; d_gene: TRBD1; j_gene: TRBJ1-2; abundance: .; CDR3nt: TGTGCCAGCAGCTTAGCGCATACAGGGGACTATGGCTACACCTTC; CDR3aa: CASSLAHTGDYGYTF
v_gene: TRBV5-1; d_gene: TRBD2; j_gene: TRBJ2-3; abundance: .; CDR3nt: TGCGCCAGCAGCTTGACTAGCGGTGGCACAGATACGCAGTATTTT; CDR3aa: CASSLTSGGTDTQYF
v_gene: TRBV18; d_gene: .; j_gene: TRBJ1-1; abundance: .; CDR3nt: TGTGCCAGCTCACCTTTCACGGGGAGTGAAGCTTTCTTT; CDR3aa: CASSPFTGSEAFF
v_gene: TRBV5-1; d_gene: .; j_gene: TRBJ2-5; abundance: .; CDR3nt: TGCGCCAGCAGCGTGACCCAGGCCCCTCAAGAGACCCAGTACTTC; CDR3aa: CASSVTQAPQETQYF
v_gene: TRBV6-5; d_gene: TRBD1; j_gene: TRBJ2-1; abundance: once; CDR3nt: TGTGCCAGCAGTTACTTTCGAGACAGGGGGCCCAATGAGCAGTTCTTC; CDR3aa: CASSYFRDRGPNEQFF
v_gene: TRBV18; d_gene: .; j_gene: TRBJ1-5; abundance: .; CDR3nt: TGTGCCAGCTCACCAGGGAATCAGCCCCAGCATTTT; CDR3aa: CASSPGNQPQHF
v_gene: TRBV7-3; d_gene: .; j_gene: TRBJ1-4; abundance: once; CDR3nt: TGTGCCAGCAGCTTAGATGAGACAGACGAAAAACTGTTTTTT; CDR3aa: CASSLDETDEKLFF
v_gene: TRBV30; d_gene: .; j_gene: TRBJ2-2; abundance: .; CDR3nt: TGTGCCTGGGGACTGGATTTCTACACCGGGGAGCTGTTTTTT; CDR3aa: CAWGLDFYTGELFF
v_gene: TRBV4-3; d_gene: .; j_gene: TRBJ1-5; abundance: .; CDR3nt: TGCGCCAGCAGCCAAGGGACCGGGGCCAATCAGCCCCAGCATTTT; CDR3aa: CASSQGTGANQPQHF
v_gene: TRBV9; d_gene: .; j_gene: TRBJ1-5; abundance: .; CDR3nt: TGTGCCAGCAGCGTAGATGGGAGCGGATATCAGCCCCAGCATTTT; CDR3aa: CASSVDGSGYQPQHF
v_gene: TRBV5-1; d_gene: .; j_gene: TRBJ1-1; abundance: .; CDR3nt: TGCGCCAGCAGCTTGGGCAGGGCGAACACTGAAGCTTTCTTT; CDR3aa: CASSLGRANTEAFF
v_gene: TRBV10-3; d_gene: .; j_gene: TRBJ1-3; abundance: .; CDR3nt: TGTGCCATCGCCAGCGATAGGTATTCTGCTGGAAACACCATATATTTT; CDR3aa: CAIASDRYSAGNTIYF
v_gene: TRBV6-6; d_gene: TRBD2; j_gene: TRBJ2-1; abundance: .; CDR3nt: TGTGCCAGCAGCTATACTAGCGGGGGGTACAATGAGCAGTTCTTC; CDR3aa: CASSYTSGGYNEQFF
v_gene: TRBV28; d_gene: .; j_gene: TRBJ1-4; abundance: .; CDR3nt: TGTGCCAGCAGTTTCGCGGGGCCTGGTAATGAAAAACTGTTTTTT; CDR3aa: CASSFAGPGNEKLFF
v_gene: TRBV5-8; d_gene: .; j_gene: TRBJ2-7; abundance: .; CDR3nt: TGTGCCAGCAGCTTCGCTGTGGGCCAATACGAGCAGTACTTC; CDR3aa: CASSFAVGQYEQYF
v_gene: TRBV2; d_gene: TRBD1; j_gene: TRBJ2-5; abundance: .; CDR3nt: TGTGCCAGCAGTACTCCCATGGTCCAGGGGGCCTACTTC; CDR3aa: CASSTPMVQGAYF
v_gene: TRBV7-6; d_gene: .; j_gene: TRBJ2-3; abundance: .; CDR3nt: TGTGCCAGCAGCCTCCTAGTCACAGATACGCAGTATTTT; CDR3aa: CASSLLVTDTQYF
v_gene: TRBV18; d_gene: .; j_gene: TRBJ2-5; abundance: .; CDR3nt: TGTGCCAGCTCACCGAGTGGGAGTGAGACCCAGTACTTC; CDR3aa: CASSPSGSETQYF
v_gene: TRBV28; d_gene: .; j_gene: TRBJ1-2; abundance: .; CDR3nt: TGTGCCAGCGGGGGCTCTTCCTATGGCTACACCTTC; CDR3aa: CASGGSSYGYTF
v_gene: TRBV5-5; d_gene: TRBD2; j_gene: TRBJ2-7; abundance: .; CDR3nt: TGTGCCAGCAGCTGGACTAGCGGGAGGTCTCTTGAGCAGTACTTC; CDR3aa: CASSWTSGRSLEQYF